These T cell receptor beta chains were read from a single sample in a study of spatial heterogeneity in lung cancer. One entry per CDR3 protein results from TCRdb running MiXCR on the 5' RACE reads. This table has about 2,100 distinct CDR3 sequences, 8.4% appearing once. Material: lung tumor tissue, obtained at surgery. These receptors all stem from a male donor with early-stage non-small cell lung cancer. CDR3s include the opening cysteine and the closing phenylalanine or tryptophan. A D gene is named only where the DNA matches it firmly.

CDR3 protein,V gene,D gene,J gene
CASSFKVTGYEQYF,TRBV28,NA,TRBJ2-7
CASSLNPGTGVIEQYF,TRBV7-8,TRBD1,TRBJ2-7
CASSQDEGAAGELFF,TRBV4-3,TRBD1,TRBJ2-2
CASSLSYGGANEQFF,TRBV27,NA,TRBJ2-1
CASSFGIAGDTDTQYF,TRBV28,TRBD2,TRBJ2-3
CASSPTLAGGYTF,TRBV7-2,NA,TRBJ1-2
CASSLGDGYTF,TRBV12-3/TRBV12-4,NA,TRBJ1-2
CASSLTGTYEQYF,TRBV27,NA,TRBJ2-7
CASSLVASGGRFSTDTQYF,TRBV5-1,TRBD2,TRBJ2-3
CASILVQSYEQYF,TRBV27,NA,TRBJ2-7
CASSRQGWNQPQHF,TRBV7-8,TRBD1,TRBJ1-5
CASSAAGSGNEQFF,TRBV10-2,NA,TRBJ2-1
CASSYSSKGDQPQHF,TRBV6-6,NA,TRBJ1-5
CASSLGQVREQFF,TRBV7-6,NA,TRBJ2-1
CASTKAPPGAEAFF,TRBV6-5,NA,TRBJ1-1
CASSPHRDSYEQYF,TRBV7-7,TRBD1,TRBJ2-7
CASSFNVRDRNTEAFF,TRBV12-3/TRBV12-4,TRBD1,TRBJ1-1
CASSLPGGNEQFF,TRBV11-2,NA,TRBJ2-1
CASSYPGQEDTGELFF,TRBV10-2,NA,TRBJ2-2
CASSPGQGRNTIYF,TRBV4-2,TRBD1,TRBJ1-3
CASSLRFSPVYDKQYF,TRBV27,NA,TRBJ2-7
CASSLAQKGETQYF,TRBV5-1,NA,TRBJ2-5
CASSQSGAGARETQYF,TRBV7-6,TRBD2,TRBJ2-5
CASSQFRGYEQYF,TRBV7-2,NA,TRBJ2-7
CSAANPDRVRDNEQFF,TRBV20-1,TRBD1,TRBJ2-1
CASSNSNQPQHF,TRBV28,NA,TRBJ1-5
CASSLISYEQYF,TRBV7-2,NA,TRBJ2-7
CASSLLGGNEQFF,TRBV3-1,NA,TRBJ2-1
CASSFSRGGPGTQYF,TRBV6-5,NA,TRBJ2-3
CATSRSSTDTQYF,TRBV15,NA,TRBJ2-3
CATGELANQETQYF,TRBV10-3,TRBD2,TRBJ2-5
CASSISGRVYNEQFF,TRBV19,TRBD2,TRBJ2-1
CASSFLGKAFF,TRBV12-3/TRBV12-4,NA,TRBJ1-1
CASRTGARTGELFF,TRBV12-3/TRBV12-4,TRBD1,TRBJ2-2
CASRGTGMNTEAFF,TRBV11-3,TRBD1,TRBJ1-1
CASSRLAGGYNEQFF,TRBV6-4,TRBD2,TRBJ2-1
CASSPQTGKETQYF,TRBV18,TRBD1,TRBJ2-5
CASSQRTSGGGRTQYF,TRBV28,TRBD2,TRBJ2-3
CASSQGGGQNIQYF,TRBV7-2,TRBD2,TRBJ2-4
CASSQDSPLRPDRRVREQYF,TRBV4-1,TRBD1,TRBJ2-7
CSARDNSAEAFF,TRBV20-1,NA,TRBJ1-1
CSVKTPGQDTGELFF,TRBV29-1,TRBD1,TRBJ2-2
CAWELAGGPDTQYF,TRBV30,TRBD2,TRBJ2-3
CASSQGFGQTYEQYF,TRBV4-3,NA,TRBJ2-7
CSVRAGDSYEQYF,TRBV29-1,TRBD2,TRBJ2-7
CASSTGTSSLRKTGELFF,TRBV7-2,NA,TRBJ2-2
CASSLLAKNIQYF,TRBV5-1,NA,TRBJ2-4
CASSTRDRVNTEAFF,TRBV11-3,TRBD1,TRBJ1-1
CASSSPNTGTGGYEQYF,TRBV28,TRBD1,TRBJ2-7
CATSRRMTAQRTTNEQFF,TRBV15,NA,TRBJ2-1
CASWSGLAGAGELFF,TRBV5-4,TRBD2,TRBJ2-2
CASSFSQGGGEKLFF,TRBV12-3/TRBV12-4,TRBD1,TRBJ1-4
CASSYDNTQYF,TRBV5-1,NA,TRBJ2-3
CASSHRSFSYEQYF,TRBV14,NA,TRBJ2-7